The TCR beta chain described here comes from a study of T cells in Graves' hyperthyroidism and ophthalmopathy. This clonotype appeared a single time. The antigen remains undetermined. The study excluded patients with uncontrolled infection, other autoimmune disease, pregnancy or lactation. The study based diagnoses on clinical symptoms, serum thyroxine and TRAb, thyroid ultrasound and orbital computed tomography. Study-wide findings and caveats: Researchers found most expanded thyroid clonotypes above 0.001 in blood as well. The model identified upcoming ophthalmopathy a median around 6 months ahead of onset.

CDR3 size: 14 residues. V was shortened by 1 base and J by 9 bases, with 10 bases between the two germline ends. Germline CDR1 SNHLY, CDR2 FYNNEI. There were TCR beta CDR3 regions amplified from RNA transcripts. During a first-round RT-PCR of the TCR CDR3, the HTBI primer set was used. TCRdb re-analysed the multiplex PCR reads in MiXCR, keeping a single row per CDR3 protein. There are over 650,000 distinct CDR3 sequences in the sample; about 45% occur only once, and 7% to 7.5% lies in the top ten. This sequence joins TRBV2 and TRBJ1-6; D gene ambiguous. This sequence originates from an adult man with Graves' disease, either hyperthyroidism or ophthalmopathy (not recorded which). Source material: peripheral blood or thyroid tissue (not recorded which). CDR3 protein: CASSEGGSGSPLHF. The CDR3 coding sequence is TGTGCCAGCAGTGAAGGCGGCAGTGGTTCACCCCTCCACTTT.